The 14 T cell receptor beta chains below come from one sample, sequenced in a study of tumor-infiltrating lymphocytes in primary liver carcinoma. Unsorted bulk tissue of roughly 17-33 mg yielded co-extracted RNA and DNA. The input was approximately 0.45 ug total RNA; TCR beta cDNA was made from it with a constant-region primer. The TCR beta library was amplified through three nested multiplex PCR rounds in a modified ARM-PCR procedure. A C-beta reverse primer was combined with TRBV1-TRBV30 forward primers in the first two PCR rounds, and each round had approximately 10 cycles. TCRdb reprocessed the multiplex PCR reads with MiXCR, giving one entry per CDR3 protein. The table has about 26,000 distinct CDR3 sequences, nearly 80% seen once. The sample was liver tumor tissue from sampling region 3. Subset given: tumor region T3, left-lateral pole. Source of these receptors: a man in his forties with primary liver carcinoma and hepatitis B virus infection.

This CDR3 reads CISSLSVGGTQYF. Here the CDR3 DNA reads TGTATCAGCAGTTTATCGGTTGGGGGGACCCAGTACTTC. J is TRBJ2-5 and V is TRBV12-3 or TRBV12-4; D may match TRBD1 or TRBD2 (5 bases each). The CDR3 has 13 amino acids.

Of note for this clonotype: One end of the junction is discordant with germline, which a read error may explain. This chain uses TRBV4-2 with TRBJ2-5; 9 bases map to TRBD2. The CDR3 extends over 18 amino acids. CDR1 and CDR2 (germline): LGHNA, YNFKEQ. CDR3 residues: CVSSGKPGLAGGPHELYF. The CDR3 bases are TGTGTCAGCAGTGGAAAACCGGGACTGGCGGGAGGGCCACACGAGCTGTACTTC.

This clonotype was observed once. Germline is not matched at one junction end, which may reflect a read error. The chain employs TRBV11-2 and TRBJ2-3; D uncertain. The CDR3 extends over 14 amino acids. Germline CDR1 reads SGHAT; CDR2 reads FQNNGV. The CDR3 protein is CASSLELYTDTHYF. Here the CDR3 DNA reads TGTGCCAGCAGCTTGGAACTTTACACCGATACGCACTACTTT. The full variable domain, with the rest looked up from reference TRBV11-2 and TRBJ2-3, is EAGVAQSPRYKIIEKRQSVAFWCNPISGHATLYWYQQILGQGPKLLIQFQNNGVVDDSQLPKDRFSAERLKGVDSTLKIQPAKLEDSAVYLCASSLELYTDTHYFGPGTRLTVL.

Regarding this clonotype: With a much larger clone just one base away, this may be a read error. The CDR3 loop is CASSPAAGLGQPQHF. DNA of the CDR3: TGTGCCAGCTCACCAGCAGCAGGGTTGGGTCAGCCCCAGCATTTT. This chain connects TRBV18 to TRBJ1-5, with D maybe TRBD1 (5 bases). Germline CDR1 KGHSH, CDR2 LQKENI. Trimming stripped 2 bases from V and 6 bases from J, with 14 bases between. The CDR3 length is 15 residues. The full variable domain, rest sourced from reference TRBV18 and TRBJ1-5, is NAGVMQNPRHLVRRRGQEARLRCSPMKGHSHVYWYRQLPEEGLKFMVYLQKENIIDESGMPKERFSAEFPKEGPSILRIQQVVRGDSAAYFCASSPAAGLGQPQHFGDGTRLSIL.

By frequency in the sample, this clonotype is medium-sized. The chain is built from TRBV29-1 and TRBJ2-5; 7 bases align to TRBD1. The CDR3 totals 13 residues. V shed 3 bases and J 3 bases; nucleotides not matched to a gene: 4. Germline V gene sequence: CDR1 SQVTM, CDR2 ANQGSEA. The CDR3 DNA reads TGCAGCGTTGAGGACAGGCCAAAAGAGACCCAGTACTTC. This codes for CSVEDRPKETQYF.

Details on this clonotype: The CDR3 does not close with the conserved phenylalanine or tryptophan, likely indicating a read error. CDR3 in amino acids: CSVEGPAGAPNEQFL. The CDR3 DNA is TGCAGCGTCGAGGGTCCGGCGGGAGCTCCTAATGAGCAGTTCCTC. V usage is TRBV29-1 and J usage is TRBJ2-1; 7 positions match TRBD2. CDR1 and CDR2 from the germline V gene are SQVTM and ANQGSEA. CDR3 size: 15 residues. Trimming cost V 6 bases and J 7 bases; bases outside gene matches: 15.

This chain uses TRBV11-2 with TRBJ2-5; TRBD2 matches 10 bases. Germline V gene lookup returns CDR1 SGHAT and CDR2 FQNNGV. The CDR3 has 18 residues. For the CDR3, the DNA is TGTGCAGGCAGCTTAGATCCGTGGTCTAGCGGGAGAGTAGAGACCCAGTACTTC. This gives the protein CAGSLDPWSSGRVETQYF.

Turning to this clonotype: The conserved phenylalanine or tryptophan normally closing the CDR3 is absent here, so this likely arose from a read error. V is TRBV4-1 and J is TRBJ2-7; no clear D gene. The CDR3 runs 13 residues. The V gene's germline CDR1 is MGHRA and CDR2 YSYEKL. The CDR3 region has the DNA TGCGCCAACAGCCCGGACCGTTGGTACGAGCAGTACTCC. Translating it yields CANSPDRWYEQYS.

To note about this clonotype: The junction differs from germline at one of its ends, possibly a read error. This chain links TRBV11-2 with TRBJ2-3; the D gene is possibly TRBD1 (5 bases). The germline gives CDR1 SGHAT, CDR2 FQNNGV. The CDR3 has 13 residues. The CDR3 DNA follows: TGTGCCAGCAGTTACAGAACGACAGATACGCAGTATTTC. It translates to CASSYRTTDTQYF.

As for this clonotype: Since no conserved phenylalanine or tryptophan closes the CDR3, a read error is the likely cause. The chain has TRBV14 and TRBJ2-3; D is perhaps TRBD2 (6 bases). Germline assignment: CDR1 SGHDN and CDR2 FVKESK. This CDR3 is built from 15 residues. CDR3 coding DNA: TGTGCAAGCAGCCAAGCTCCGGGAGCATTAAGTACGCAGTATTAT. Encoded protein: CASSQAPGALSTQYY.

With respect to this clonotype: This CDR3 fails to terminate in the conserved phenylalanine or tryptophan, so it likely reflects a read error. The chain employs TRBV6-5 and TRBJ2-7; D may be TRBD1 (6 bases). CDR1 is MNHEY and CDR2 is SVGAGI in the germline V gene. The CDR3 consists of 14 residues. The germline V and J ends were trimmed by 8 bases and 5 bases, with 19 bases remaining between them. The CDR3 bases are TGTGCCAGCCCCTCCGGGACATGGTACAACGAGCAGTACTTA. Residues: CASPSGTWYNEQYL.

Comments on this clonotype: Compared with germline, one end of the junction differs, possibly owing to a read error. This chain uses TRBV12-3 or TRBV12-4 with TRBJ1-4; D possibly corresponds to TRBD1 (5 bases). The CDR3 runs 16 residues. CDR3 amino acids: CANSLQGERGNEKLFF. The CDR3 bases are TGTGCCAACAGTCTACAAGGGGAACGCGGTAATGAAAAACTGTTTTTT.

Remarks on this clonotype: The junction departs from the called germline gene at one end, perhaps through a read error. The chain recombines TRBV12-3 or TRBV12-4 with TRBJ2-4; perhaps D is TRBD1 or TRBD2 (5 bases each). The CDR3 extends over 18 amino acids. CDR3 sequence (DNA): TGTGCTAGCAGTTTATGGGGTGGGACGGTCATAGCCAAAAACATTCAGTACTTC. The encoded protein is CASSLWGGTVIAKNIQYF.

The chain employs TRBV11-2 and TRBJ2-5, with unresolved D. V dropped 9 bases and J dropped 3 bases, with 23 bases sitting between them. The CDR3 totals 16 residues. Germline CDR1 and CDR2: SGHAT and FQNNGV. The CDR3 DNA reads TGTGCCAGGAACCAAACTCCTGGCTGGTGGAAAGAGACCCAGTACTTC. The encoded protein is CARNQTPGWWKETQYF.